The 2 T cell receptor beta chains below all came from one sample that was sequenced in a study of Ad26.COV2.S vaccination and SARS-CoV-2 variants. The table came from immunoSEQ multiplex PCR; TCRdb's copy has only in-frame clones and leaves some out. The sample has approximately 97,000 clones; about three quarters are singletons. The specimen was peripheral blood, collected after recovery from COVID-19. These receptors were collected from a human donor who had recovered from COVID-19.

The chain joins TRBV7-9 to TRBJ2-1; D possibly corresponds to TRBD1 (5 bases). The CDR3 totals 13 residues. The V gene lost 1 base and the J gene lost 5 bases, with 6 bases spanning the gap. Germline V gene lookup returns CDR1 SEHNR and CDR2 FQNEAQ (reference sequence). This CDR3 reads CASSLGQNNEQFF. Here the CDR3 DNA reads TGTGCCAGCAGCTTAGGACAGAACAATGAGCAGTTCTTC.

This chain joins TRBV30 and TRBJ2-6; D is uncertain. V lost 8 bases and J 0 bases, leaving 14 bases between the germline ends. The CDR3 length is 15 residues. Germline V gene sequence: CDR1 GTSNPN, CDR2 SVGIG (reference sequence). The chain's CDR3 is CAADPRSSGANVLTF. Here the CDR3 DNA reads TGTGCCGCCGATCCCAGGTCCTCTGGGGCCAACGTCCTGACTTTC.